The 25 T cell receptor beta chains below come from one sample, sequenced in a study of tumor-infiltrating lymphocytes in localized non-small cell lung cancer. Only in-frame clones appear in the TCRdb table, and some are missing; sequencing was by immunoSEQ multiplex PCR. The table lists 16,000 or so clones, around 72% of them singletons, with more than 3.5% in the top ten. Sequencing used lung tumor tissue. These receptors came from a human donor with non-small cell lung cancer.

The V and J genes are TRBV2 and TRBJ1-1, with D maybe TRBD1 (5 bases). This CDR3 contains 13 residues. With 7 bases removed from V and 4 bases from J, the gap between germline ends came to 13 bases. Germline lookup yields CDR1 SNHLY and CDR2 FYNNEI. CDR3 amino acids: CASTSGRGTEAFF. In nucleotides, the CDR3 is TGTGCCAGCACCTCGGGGAGGGGCACTGAAGCTTTCTTT.

The CDR3 protein is CASSFGPLVENFSGNTIYF. As DNA, the CDR3 is TGTGCCAGCAGTTTTGGTCCGCTTGTCGAAAATTTCTCTGGAAACACCATATATTTT. This sequence joins TRBV2 and TRBJ1-3; D gene uncertain. Germline lookup yields CDR1 SNHLY and CDR2 FYNNEI. The CDR3 is 19 residues long. Trimming took off 5 bases at V and 0 bases at J, with 23 bases between the two ends.

The chain is built from TRBV10-3 and TRBJ2-3; D might be TRBD2 (6 bases). This CDR3 is built from 16 residues. Per the germline V gene, CDR1 is ENHRY and CDR2 is SYGVKD. Deletions cut 4 bases from V and 4 bases from J, with 18 bases between. DNA of the CDR3: TGTGCCATCAGTGGAGGGGCAGGGAGGAGGGCAGATACGCAGTATTTT. Protein sequence: CAISGGAGRRADTQYF.

The chain carries TRBV29-1 and TRBJ2-7; D is possibly TRBD2 (7 bases). The V gene lost 7 bases and the J gene lost 3 bases, with 25 bases spanning the gap. This CDR3 contains 16 residues. Per germline, CDR1 SQVTM and CDR2 ANQGSEA. For the CDR3, the DNA is TGCAGCGCCTCGGGGGGCGAGACACCTATCCTCTACGAGCAGTACTTC. Protein sequence: CSASGGETPILYEQYF.

The genes are TRBV5-4 and TRBJ1-3; no clear D. CDR1 is SGHNT and CDR2 is YYREEE in the germline V gene (reference sequence). Trimming took off 8 bases at V and 0 bases at J, with 12 bases between the two ends. The CDR3 spans 14 residues. The CDR3 loop reads CASSGGRSGNTIYF. The DNA of the CDR3 is TGTGCCAGTTCGGGCGGCCGCTCTGGAAACACCATATATTTT.

This clone was recorded once. The gene calls are TRBV6-1 and TRBJ2-6, with D unclear. Per the germline V gene, CDR1 is MNHNS and CDR2 is SASEGT. The V end was cut by 6 bases, the J end by 0 bases, with 9 bases between. CDR3 length: 15 residues. The chain's CDR3 is CASRQAPSGANVLTF. DNA for the CDR3: TGTGCCAGCAGGCAAGCCCCCTCTGGGGCCAACGTCCTGACTTTC.

The V gene is TRBV15, the J gene TRBJ2-2; D may be TRBD2 (5 bases). Deletions cut 0 bases from V and 6 bases from J, with 11 bases between. The CDR3 is 15 residues long. Looked up from germline, CDR1 is LNHNV and CDR2 is YYDKDF (reference sequence). CDR3 in amino acids: CATSRDTGSAGELFF. CDR3 nucleotide sequence: TGTGCCACCAGCAGAGATACGGGGTCGGCCGGGGAGCTGTTTTTT.

This chain connects TRBV28 to TRBJ2-7; D call uncertain. V gave up 5 bases and J gave up 3 bases, with 11 bases separating them. Germline V gene lookup returns CDR1 MDHEN and CDR2 SYDVKM. This CDR3 has 13 residues. The CDR3 sequence: CASSVSGRYEQYF. As DNA, the CDR3 is TGTGCCAGCAGTGTTTCGGGCCGCTACGAGCAGTACTTC. The full variable domain, with the rest looked up from reference TRBV28 and TRBJ2-7, is DVKVTQSSRYLVKRTGEKVFLECVQDMDHENMFWYRQDPGLGLRLIYFSYDVKMKEKGDIPEGYSVSREKKERFSLILESASTNQTSMYLCASSVSGRYEQYFGPGTRLTVT.

The CDR3 sequence is CASSIVGYSYEQYF. CDR3 nucleotides: TGTGCCAGTAGTATAGTCGGGTATTCCTACGAGCAGTACTTC. The J gene is TRBJ2-7, the V gene TRBV19; D gene ambiguous. The CDR3 loop spans 14 amino acids. Germline lookup yields CDR1 LNHDA and CDR2 SQIVND (reference sequence). The V end was cut by 1 base, the J end by 1 base, with 8 bases between.

The chain is built from TRBV7-8 and TRBJ2-5; 9 bases fit TRBD1. With 6 bases clipped from V and 1 base from J, the junction kept 6 bases outside the gene matches. The CDR3 is made up of 15 amino acids. From germline, CDR1 is SGHVS and CDR2 FQNEAQ. CDR3 residues: CASRRGTGSQETQYF. The CDR3 DNA is TGTGCCAGCAGAAGGGGGACAGGGTCCCAAGAGACCCAGTACTTC.

This clone was counted a few times. The chain joins TRBV28 to TRBJ1-5; D is uncertain. This CDR3 is 15 amino acids long. Per germline, CDR1 MDHEN and CDR2 SYDVKM. Deletions cut 3 bases from V and 2 bases from J, with 11 bases between. In DNA form, the CDR3 reads TGTGCCAGCAGTTTTGAGGAAAGTCGCAATCAGCCCCAGCATTTT. Amino acid sequence: CASSFEESRNQPQHF.

The chain employs TRBV27 and TRBJ2-7, with 13 bases identical to TRBD2. Germline V gene sequence: CDR1 MNHEY, CDR2 SMNVEV (reference sequence). The CDR3 has 18 residues. V lost 7 bases and J lost 3; bases outside the gene matches: 15. The CDR3 spells CASTQKIRRTSGSYEQYF. The CDR3 DNA reads TGTGCCAGCACTCAAAAAATTCGTAGGACTAGCGGGAGCTACGAGCAGTACTTC.

V usage is TRBV19 and J usage is TRBJ2-4; TRBD2 might be the D (5 bases). The V end lost 1 base, the J end lost 6 bases, and 10 bases lay between the germline ends. Germline values: CDR1 LNHDA, CDR2 SQIVND (reference sequence). CDR3 length: 14 amino acids. The CDR3 sequence is CASSIVLAGNIQYF. For the CDR3, the DNA is TGTGCCAGTAGTATAGTTCTAGCTGGAAACATTCAGTACTTC.

This clone was recorded only once. The rearrangement uses TRBV5-6 and TRBJ1-5; D is perhaps TRBD1 (5 bases). V was pared by 3 bases and J by 0 bases, with 10 bases between. CDR1 SGHDT and CDR2 YYEEEE come from the germline V gene. There are 15 residues in the CDR3. CDR3 sequence reads: CASSSLRVSNQPQHF. The CDR3 DNA reads TGTGCCAGCAGCTCCCTCAGGGTTAGCAATCAGCCCCAGCATTTT.

V is TRBV10-3 and J is TRBJ2-2; TRBD2 agrees at 9 bases. The length of the CDR3 is 14 residues. CDR1 is ENHRY, CDR2 SYGVKD, per germline. The V gene end was trimmed by 4 bases and the J gene end by 7 bases; junction bases not matched to a gene: 4. The CDR3 nucleotides read TGTGCCATCAGTGGGGGACTAGCTGGCGGGGAGCTGTTTTTT. Its translation is CAISGGLAGGELFF.

The chain links TRBV6-5 to TRBJ2-7; D is possibly TRBD2 (6 bases). CDR1 and CDR2 (germline): MNHEY, SVGAGI. CDR3 length: 13 residues. Between the trimmed V and J ends, which lost 11 bases and 0 bases, there was a span of 14 bases. The DNA for the CDR3 is TGTGCCGTCAGACTAGGTCTCTCCTACGAGCAGTACTTC. Translation: CAVRLGLSYEQYF.

The CDR3: CASINPGTGGLEGQFF. The CDR3 nucleotides are TGTGCCAGTATAAACCCGGGGACAGGGGGCCTAGAGGGGCAGTTCTTC. This chain joins TRBV19 and TRBJ2-1; the match to TRBD1 covers 12 bases. V dropped 7 bases and J dropped 12; count of bases not matched to a gene: 16. Per the germline V gene, CDR1 is LNHDA and CDR2 is SQIVND (reference sequence). This CDR3 spans 16 amino acids.

The chain uses TRBV7-3 and TRBJ2-3, with D perhaps matching TRBD1 (5 bases). This CDR3 region has 15 residues. Germline V lookup: CDR1 SGHTA, CDR2 FQGTGA. The V end lost 2 bases, the J end lost 3 bases, and 12 bases lay between the germline ends. CDR3 amino acids: CASSLDTTGTDTQYF. The CDR3 nucleotides read TGTGCCAGCAGCTTAGACACCACAGGAACAGATACGCAGTATTTT. Together with reference TRBV7-3 and TRBJ2-3, the CDR3 gives the full variable domain: GAGVSQTPSNKVTEKGKYVELRCDPISGHTALYWYRQSLGQGPEFLIYFQGTGAADDSGLPNDRFFAVRPEGSVSTLKIQRTERGDSAVYLCASSLDTTGTDTQYFGPGTRLTVL.

The V call is TRBV6-1, the J call TRBJ1-1; 9 bases align to TRBD1. In germline, CDR1 is MNHNS, CDR2 SASEGT. The CDR3 runs to 13 residues. V shed 1 base and J 9 bases; nucleotides not matched to a gene: 3. Here the CDR3 DNA reads TGTGCCAGCAGTGAAGTAGGACAGGGGAAAGCTTTCTTT. This gives the protein CASSEVGQGKAFF.

The gene calls are TRBV30 and TRBJ1-4; D is unclear. From germline, CDR1 is GTSNPN and CDR2 SVGIG (reference sequence). V lost 1 base to trimming and J lost 2 bases, with 8 bases between them. This CDR3 is built from 14 residues. The CDR3 nucleotides read TGTGCCTGGAGTGAACTGGGGACTAATGAAAAACTGTTTTTT. Translation gives CAWSELGTNEKLFF.

This clone has a single count. The V and J genes are TRBV7-2 and TRBJ2-6; no firm D call. CDR1 and CDR2 (germline): SGHTA, FQGNSA. This CDR3 spans 15 amino acids. V was cut by 1 base and J by 1 base, with 5 bases left in between. CDR3 region: CASSLGRSGANVLTF. CDR3 bases: TGTGCCAGCAGCTTAGGACGGTCTGGGGCCAACGTCCTGACTTTC.

The chain carries TRBV5-1 and TRBJ1-4; TRBD1 matches at 12 bases. There are 15 residues in the CDR3. Germline V lookup: CDR1 SGHRS, CDR2 YFSETQ. V dropped 4 bases and J dropped 8; count of bases not matched to a gene: 6. The CDR3 spells CASSPGQGAGEKLFF. CDR3 coding DNA: TGCGCCAGCAGCCCGGGACAGGGGGCTGGAGAAAAACTGTTTTTT.

As DNA, the CDR3 is TGTGCCAGCAGCCGGACGGGACCCCAAGAGACCCAGTACTTC. It specifies CASSRTGPQETQYF. The chain employs TRBV2 and TRBJ2-5; the D call may be TRBD1 or TRBD2 (5 bases each). V was clipped by 6 bases and J by 1 base, with 12 bases between them. CDR3 length: 14 amino acids. The germline V gene has CDR1 SNHLY and CDR2 FYNNEI. Full variable domain (rest looked up from reference TRBV2 and TRBJ2-5): EPEVTQTPSHQVTQMGQEVILRCVPISNHLYFYWYRQILGQKVEFLVSFYNNEISEKSEIFDDQFSVERPDGSNFTLKIRSTKLEDSAMYFCASSRTGPQETQYFGPGTRLLVL.

A few counts support this clone. The CDR3, as DNA: TGTGCCAGCAGTGAAAGGCAGGGGGCTCTGTATAGCAATCAGCCCCAGCATTTT. Protein: CASSERQGALYSNQPQHF. The gene calls are TRBV2 and TRBJ1-5, with 8 bases fitting TRBD1. Losses at the gene ends were 2 bases for V and 0 bases for J; bases not matched to a gene: 9. This CDR3 spans 18 amino acids. Germline loops: CDR1 SNHLY, CDR2 FYNNEI.

The V and J genes are TRBV27 and TRBJ2-1, with D possibly TRBD2 on 7 matching bases. CDR1 and CDR2 (germline): MNHEY, SMNVEV (reference sequence). The CDR3 covers 16 residues. The ends were cut back, 8 bases at V and 7 bases at J, with 24 bases in the middle. This CDR3 is CASSPGGRQAGNEQFF. CDR3 coding DNA: TGTGCCAGCTCCCCCGGGGGGCGACAAGCGGGGAATGAGCAGTTCTTC.